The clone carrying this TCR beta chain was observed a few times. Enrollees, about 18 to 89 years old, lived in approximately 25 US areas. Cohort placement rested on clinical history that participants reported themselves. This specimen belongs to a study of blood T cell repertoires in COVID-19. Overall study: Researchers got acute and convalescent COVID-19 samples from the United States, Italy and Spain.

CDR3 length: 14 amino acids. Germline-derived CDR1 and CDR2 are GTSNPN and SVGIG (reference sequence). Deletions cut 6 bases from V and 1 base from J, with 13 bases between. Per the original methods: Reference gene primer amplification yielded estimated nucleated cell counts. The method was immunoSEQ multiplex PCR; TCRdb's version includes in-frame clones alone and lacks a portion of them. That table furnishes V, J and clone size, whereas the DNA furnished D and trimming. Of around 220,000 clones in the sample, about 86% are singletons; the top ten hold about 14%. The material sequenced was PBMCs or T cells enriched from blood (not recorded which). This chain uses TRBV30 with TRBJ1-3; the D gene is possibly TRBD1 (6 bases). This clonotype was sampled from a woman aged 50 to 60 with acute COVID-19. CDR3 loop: CACQSDRSGNTIYF. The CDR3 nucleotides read TGTGCCTGCCAATCGGACAGATCTGGAAACACCATATATTTT.